This paragraph covers one TCR beta chain sequence. Its specificity is not known. Naive CD8 cells lacked CD45RO, underwent positive selection for CCR7 and left out terminally differentiated effector memory CD45RA+ cells. Produced via immunoSEQ multiplex PCR; TCRdb's table is partial and in-frame only. This sample has about 2,100,000 clones, with about 93% found just once. This sample was included in a study of shared clonotypes between healthy human individuals. Study overall: There were three CD4 naive, three CD4 memory, two CD8 naive and one CD8 memory plates per donor.

Study-wide results and caveats: Sampling was confined to blood; repertoires within tissues likely differ.

CDR1 and CDR2 from the germline V gene are MNHEY and SMNVEV (reference sequence). This CDR3 comprises 15 residues. V was cut by 5 bases and J by 2 bases, with 12 bases left in between. The TCR originated in a man younger than 30 in good health. Some clones in this sample may be carry-over from other donors' samples. Sequencing was performed on naive CD8+ T cells from PBMCs. The V and J genes are TRBV27 and TRBJ1-4, with D perhaps TRBD1 (5 bases). CDR3 residues: CASSPQTATNEKLFF. In DNA, the CDR3 is TGTGCCAGCAGTCCCCAGACAGCGACTAATGAAAAACTGTTTTTT.